These 16 T cell receptor beta chains were sequenced from one sample in a study of blood T cell repertoires in COVID-19. This table comes from immunoSEQ multiplex PCR, and its TCRdb copy is limited to in-frame clones, with some not included. The sample carries 200,000 or so clones, roughly 90% recorded once. The source material was peripheral blood. Receptor source: a man between 60 and 75 years old who had recovered from COVID-19.

The J gene is TRBJ1-1, the V gene TRBV19; D gene ambiguous. Germline CDR1 is LNHDA and CDR2 is SQIVND (reference sequence). The CDR3 length is 13 residues. Trimming left V 0 bases short and J 11 bases short, with 13 bases between. The CDR3 spells CASSIDLRRRAFF. The CDR3 coding sequence is TGTGCCAGTAGTATAGATCTCCGGCGCAGGGCTTTCTTT.

The CDR3 region is CASSWTGGNGYTF. DNA for the CDR3: TGTGCCAGCAGTTGGACAGGGGGGAATGGCTACACCTTC. The V gene is TRBV12-3 or TRBV12-4, the J gene TRBJ1-2, with TRBD1 matching over 10 bases. J gave up 6 bases and V 4 bases, and 2 bases lay outside the gene matches. This CDR3 region has 13 residues.

This chain uses TRBV6-2 or TRBV6-3 with TRBJ1-6, with 9 bases lining up with TRBD1. Germline CDR1 MNHEY, CDR2 SVGEGT. The CDR3 is made up of 19 amino acids. V lost 2 bases, J lost 3 bases, and 11 bases stayed unmatched. CDR3 sequence reads: CASSYLRTGVNDYNSPLHF. The CDR3 DNA is TGTGCCAGCAGTTACCTCCGGACAGGGGTAAACGACTATAATTCACCCCTCCACTTT.

This chain joins TRBV7-9 and TRBJ1-1; possible D gene TRBD1, 5 bases. There are 15 residues in the CDR3. V was clipped by 5 bases and J by 5 bases, with 18 bases between them. Germline V CDR1 and CDR2: SEHNR, FQNEAQ (reference sequence). CDR3 residues: CASSPRAGLGTEAFF. The CDR3 DNA sequence: TGTGCCAGCAGCCCCAGGGCAGGGTTGGGGACTGAAGCTTTCTTT.

The count of this clone is one. This chain links TRBV5-4 with TRBJ2-1, with 9 bases aligning to TRBD1. Germline loops: CDR1 SGHNT, CDR2 YYREEE (reference sequence). This CDR3 is built from 14 residues. With V trimmed by 0 bases and J by 9 bases, 4 bases remained unmatched. The CDR3 sequence is CASSLGDRAGEQFF. As DNA, the CDR3 is TGTGCCAGCAGCTTGGGGGACAGGGCCGGTGAGCAGTTCTTC.

V and J are TRBV9 and TRBJ2-7; D may be TRBD1 (5 bases). The CDR3 covers 16 residues. Looked up from germline, CDR1 is SGDLS and CDR2 is YYNGEE. Trimming removed 4 bases from V and 4 bases from J, with 21 bases in between. DNA for the CDR3: TGTGCCAGCAGCCCAGAACGGCAGGGTTCGTTATACGAGCAGTACTTC. The encoded protein is CASSPERQGSLYEQYF.

The J gene is TRBJ2-1, the V gene TRBV24-1, with 14 bases lining up with TRBD2. CDR3 size: 19 residues. In germline, CDR1 is KGHDR, CDR2 SFDVKD. Trimming at V came to 5 bases and at J to 0 bases, leaving 8 bases not matched to a gene. CDR3 nucleotide sequence: TGTGCCACCAGTGGTGTGACTAGCGGGAGGGCCGGCTCCTACAATGAGCAGTTCTTC. Its translation is CATSGVTSGRAGSYNEQFF.

This clone was observed once. The chain is built from TRBV9 and TRBJ2-5, with 7 bases identical to TRBD2. The trim removed 0 bases at V and 5 bases at J, leaving 7 bases unmatched. The CDR3 consists of 15 residues. The germline CDR1 and CDR2 sequences are SGDLS and YYNGEE. The CDR3 region has the DNA TGTGCCAGCAGCGTAGCGGCGGGAGCGTTTGAGACCCAGTACTTC. Translated: CASSVAAGAFETQYF.

The V and J genes are TRBV25-1 and TRBJ1-1, with a tentative D call TRBD1 (6 bases). V was trimmed by 7 bases and J by 1 base, leaving 13 bases between them. CDR1 is MGHDK and CDR2 is SYGVNS in the germline V gene. This CDR3 is 14 amino acids long. CDR3 nucleotides: TGTGCCAGCACCCCCCTGGACAGGAACACTGAAGCTTTCTTT. Its protein product is CASTPLDRNTEAFF.

J is TRBJ1-5 and V is TRBV19; unclear D gene. Germline V gene data show CDR1 as LNHDA and CDR2 as SQIVND (reference sequence). The CDR3 covers 16 residues. V lost 5 bases to trimming and J lost 3 bases, with 17 bases between them. Here the CDR3 reads CASSLQPPPINQPQHF. The CDR3 DNA is TGTGCCAGTAGTCTACAGCCTCCCCCTATCAATCAGCCCCAGCATTTT.

The rearrangement links TRBV7-2 to TRBJ2-1; 9 bases agree with TRBD1. The CDR3 totals 17 residues. Unmatched junction bases numbered 12, after V lost 5 bases and J lost 4 bases. Germline CDR1 reads SGHTA; CDR2 reads FQGNSA. CDR3 DNA: TGTGCCAGCAGCCTTACTTACCCGGGACAGGGTTACAATGAGCAGTTCTTC. Translation gives CASSLTYPGQGYNEQFF.

V gene TRBV7-2 combines with J gene TRBJ1-5; D gene unclear. The V end lost 1 base, the J end lost 0 bases, and 7 bases lay between the germline ends. Germline CDR1 SGHTA, CDR2 FQGNSA. This CDR3 contains 15 residues. The CDR3 sequence is CASSLETYSNQPQHF. CDR3 DNA sequence: TGTGCCAGCAGCTTAGAAACATATAGCAATCAGCCCCAGCATTTT.

The rearrangement uses TRBV19 and TRBJ2-3; TRBD1 aligns across 10 bases. The germline CDR1 and CDR2 sequences are LNHDA and SQIVND (reference sequence). The CDR3 runs 14 residues. Losses at the gene ends were 6 bases for V and 6 bases for J; bases not matched to a gene: 6. The CDR3 sequence is CASRPGTGADTQYF. CDR3 bases: TGTGCCAGTAGACCCGGGACAGGGGCTGATACGCAGTATTTT.

The chain has TRBV20-1 and TRBJ1-3; D is uncertain. The V and J ends lost 3 bases and 0 bases respectively, with 9 bases between them. Germline values: CDR1 DFQATT, CDR2 SNEGSKA (reference sequence). This CDR3 has 14 amino acids. The CDR3 protein is CSASAESSGNTIYF. CDR3 DNA: TGCAGTGCTAGTGCCGAGAGCTCTGGAAACACCATATATTTT.

This sequence joins TRBV28 and TRBJ1-5; D call uncertain. V was trimmed by 8 bases and J by 0 bases, leaving 11 bases between them. Germline loops: CDR1 MDHEN, CDR2 SYDVKM. This CDR3 contains 14 residues. CDR3 nucleotide sequence: TGTGCCAGCGCGAGAATCTATAGCAATCAGCCCCAGCATTTT. Residues: CASARIYSNQPQHF.

This sequence joins TRBV6-5 and TRBJ1-2; 8 nucleotides align to TRBD1. J gave up 0 bases and V 3 bases, and 3 bases lay outside the gene matches. The CDR3 covers 15 residues. The germline V gene encodes CDR1 MNHEY and CDR2 SVGAGI. In DNA, the CDR3 is TGTGCCAGCAGTTATAACAGGGGGGCTAACTATGGCTACACCTTC. It encodes CASSYNRGANYGYTF.